This TCR beta chain is from a study of blood T cells in healthy people across ages. For the second PCR, which ran for about 6 to 11 cycles, a sample-barcoded 5' primer and a J-beta primer mix were used. Each CDR3 protein is one row after TCRdb ran MiXCR on the 5' RACE reads. The table lists about 780,000 distinct CDR3 sequences, around 68% of them singletons, with about 30% in the top ten. The CDR3 is 14 residues long. The germline V gene has CDR1 LGHNA and CDR2 YSLEER. V dropped 3 bases and J dropped 7 bases, with 15 bases sitting between them. Sequenced material: blood. The gene calls are TRBV4-3 and TRBJ2-5; D may be TRBD2 (6 bases). This TCR was recovered from a man aged 25 to 45 in good health. The DNA of the CDR3 is TGCGCCAGCAGCCAGGGACTCGAAGTCGGGACCCAGTACTTC. This encodes CASSQGLEVGTQYF.